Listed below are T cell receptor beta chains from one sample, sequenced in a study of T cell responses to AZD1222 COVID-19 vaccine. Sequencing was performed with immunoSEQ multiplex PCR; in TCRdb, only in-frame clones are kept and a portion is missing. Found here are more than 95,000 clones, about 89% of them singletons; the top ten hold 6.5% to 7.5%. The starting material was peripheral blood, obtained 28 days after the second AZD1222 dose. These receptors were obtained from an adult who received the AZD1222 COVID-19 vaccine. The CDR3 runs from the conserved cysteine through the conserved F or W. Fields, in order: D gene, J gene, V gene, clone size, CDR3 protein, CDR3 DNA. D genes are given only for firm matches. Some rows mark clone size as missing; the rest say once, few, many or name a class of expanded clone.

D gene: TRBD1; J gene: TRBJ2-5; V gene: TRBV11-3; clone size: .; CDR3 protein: CASSKGQGSQETQYF; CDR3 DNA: TGTGCCAGCAGCAAAGGACAGGGCTCTCAAGAGACCCAGTACTTC
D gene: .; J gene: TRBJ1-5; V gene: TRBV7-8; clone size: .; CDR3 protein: CASSLRRGDQPQHF; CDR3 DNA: TGTGCCAGCAGCTTGAGGAGGGGGGATCAGCCCCAGCATTTT
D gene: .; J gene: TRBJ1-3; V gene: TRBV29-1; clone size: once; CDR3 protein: CSVEEPGQGDTIYF; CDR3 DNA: TGCAGCGTTGAAGAACCGGGACAAGGGGACACCATATATTTT
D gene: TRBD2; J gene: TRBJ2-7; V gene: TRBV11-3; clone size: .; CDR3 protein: CASSPPSGGDSYEQYF; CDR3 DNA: TGTGCCAGCAGCCCACCTAGCGGGGGAGATTCCTACGAGCAGTACTTC
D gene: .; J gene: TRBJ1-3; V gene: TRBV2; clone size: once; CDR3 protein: CASSERQARTGNTIYF; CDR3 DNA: TGTGCCAGCAGTGAAAGGCAGGCCAGAACTGGAAACACCATATATTTT
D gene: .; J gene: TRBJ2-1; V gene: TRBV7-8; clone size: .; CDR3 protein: CASSPSEGVFYNEQFF; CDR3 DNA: TGTGCCAGCAGCCCTTCCGAGGGGGTGTTCTACAATGAGCAGTTCTTC
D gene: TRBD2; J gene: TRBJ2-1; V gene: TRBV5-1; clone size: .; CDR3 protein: CASSLSPGGSYNEQFF; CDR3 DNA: TGCGCCAGCAGCTTGAGCCCGGGAGGGTCCTACAATGAGCAGTTCTTC
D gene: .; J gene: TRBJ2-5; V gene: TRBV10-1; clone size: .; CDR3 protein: CASSESKGMGTQYF; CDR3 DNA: TGCGCCAGCAGTGAGTCGAAGGGTATGGGGACCCAGTACTTC
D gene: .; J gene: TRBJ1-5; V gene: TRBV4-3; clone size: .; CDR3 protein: CASSQDSNQPQHF; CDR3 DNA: TGCGCCAGCAGCCAAGATAGCAATCAGCCCCAGCATTTT
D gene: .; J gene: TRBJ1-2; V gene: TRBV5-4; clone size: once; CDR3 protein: CASRALRDYGYTF; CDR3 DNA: TGTGCCAGCAGAGCCCTGAGGGACTATGGCTACACCTTC
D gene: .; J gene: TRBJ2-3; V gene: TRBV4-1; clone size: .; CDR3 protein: CASSPTGFYTDTQYF; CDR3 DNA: TGCGCCAGCAGCCCTACAGGTTTCTACACAGATACGCAGTATTTT
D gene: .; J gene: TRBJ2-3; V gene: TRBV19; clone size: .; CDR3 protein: CASSIVRTDTQYF; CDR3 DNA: TGTGCCAGTAGTATTGTCAGGACAGATACGCAGTATTTT
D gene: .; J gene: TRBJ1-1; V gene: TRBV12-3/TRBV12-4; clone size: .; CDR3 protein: CASSPQGEAFF; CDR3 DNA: TGTGCCAGCAGCCCCCAGGGGGAAGCTTTCTTT
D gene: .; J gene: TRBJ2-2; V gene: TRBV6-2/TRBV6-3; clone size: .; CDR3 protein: CASSYSKQTSRTGELFF; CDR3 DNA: TGTGCCAGCAGTTACTCGAAACAGACCAGTCGTACCGGGGAGCTGTTTTTT